The 32 T cell receptor beta chains listed next were all sequenced from one sample in a study of T cell responses to AZD1222 COVID-19 vaccine. Only in-frame clones appear in the TCRdb table, and some are missing; sequencing was by immunoSEQ multiplex PCR. The sample has 150,000 to 200,000 clones, approximately 86% seen once. Sequencing used peripheral blood, obtained 28 days after the second AZD1222 dose. These receptors originate from an adult who received the AZD1222 COVID-19 vaccine.

The chain combines TRBV11-2 with TRBJ1-2; a weak D match, TRBD1 (6 bases). Germline assignment: CDR1 SGHAT and CDR2 FQNNGV. CDR3 size: 12 residues. V was cut by 7 bases and J by 8 bases, with 14 bases left in between. The CDR3 DNA reads TGTGCCAGCAACCAACAGGGTTACGGCTACACCTTC. It translates to CASNQQGYGYTF. Variable domain in full (rest from reference TRBV11-2 and TRBJ1-2): EAGVAQSPRYKIIEKRQSVAFWCNPISGHATLYWYQQILGQGPKLLIQFQNNGVVDDSQLPKDRFSAERLKGVDSTLKIQPAKLEDSAVYLCASNQQGYGYTFGSGTRLTVV.

J is TRBJ2-5 and V is TRBV9; TRBD2 agrees at 10 bases. Germline V gives CDR1 SGDLS, CDR2 YYNGEE. With V trimmed by 0 bases and J by 0 bases, 2 bases remained unmatched. The CDR3 has 16 amino acids. CDR3 in DNA: TGTGCCAGCAGCGTAGAAGCGGGGGGGTACCAAGAGACCCAGTACTTC. It specifies CASSVEAGGYQETQYF.

At least ten counts were recorded for this clone. The chain is built from TRBV19 and TRBJ2-2, with D hard to call. Trimming pared 10 bases from V and 2 bases from J, leaving 11 bases between. The CDR3 runs 13 residues. Germline values: CDR1 LNHDA, CDR2 SQIVND (reference sequence). As DNA, the CDR3 is TGTGCCATCACGGACGGTAACACCGGGGAGCTGTTTTTT. This translates into CAITDGNTGELFF.

The gene calls are TRBV18 and TRBJ2-7; weak D call: TRBD2 (5 bases). The V gene's germline CDR1 is KGHSH and CDR2 LQKENI. The CDR3 sequence is 14 residues long. Trimming took 3 bases from V and 8 from J, leaving 17 bases between them. CDR3 sequence: CASSPPGSAFQQYF. CDR3 nucleotide sequence: TGTGCCAGCTCACCTCCGGGATCTGCCTTCCAGCAGTACTTC.

V and J are TRBV19 and TRBJ1-1; D perhaps matches TRBD1 (5 bases). The germline V and J ends were trimmed by 3 bases and 8 bases, with 13 bases remaining between them. This CDR3 has 13 residues. The germline gives CDR1 LNHDA, CDR2 SQIVND (reference sequence). CDR3 coding DNA: TGTGCCAGTAGTATCGGAGCGGGGACGGAAGCTTTCTTT. Translation: CASSIGAGTEAFF.

The chain has TRBV19 and TRBJ1-1; D is perhaps TRBD1 (5 bases). CDR3 length: 13 residues. Trimming left V 3 bases short and J 11 bases short, with 16 bases between. The germline V gene has CDR1 LNHDA and CDR2 SQIVND (reference sequence). DNA of the CDR3: TGTGCCAGTAGTATTACAGGACGGCCGACGGCTTTCTTT. This sequence encodes CASSITGRPTAFF.

The V and J genes are TRBV2 and TRBJ2-4; tentative D call: TRBD1 (7 bases). The V gene lost 0 bases and the J gene lost 0 bases, with 18 bases spanning the gap. The V gene's germline CDR1 is SNHLY and CDR2 FYNNEI. The CDR3 is made up of 19 amino acids. The CDR3 DNA is TGTGCCAGCAGTGAAGCGCTTCAGGGGGGTCTAATAGCCAAAAACATTCAGTACTTC. Residues: CASSEALQGGLIAKNIQYF.

The chain has TRBV7-9 and TRBJ1-2; 7 nucleotides align to TRBD1. V dropped 5 bases and J dropped 0; count of bases not matched to a gene: 18. Germline V gives CDR1 SEHNR, CDR2 FQNEAQ (reference sequence). There are 19 residues in the CDR3. CDR3 bases: TGTGCCAGCAGCCTATATACCCCCTACGGGACAGCCGCTAACTATGGCTACACCTTC. It yields the protein CASSLYTPYGTAANYGYTF. The variable domain in full, completed from reference TRBV7-9 and TRBJ1-2, reads DTGVSQNPRHKITKRGQNVTFRCDPISEHNRLYWYRQTLGQGPEFLTYFQNEAQLEKSRLLSDRFSAERPKGSFSTLEIQRTEQGDSAMYLCASSLYTPYGTAANYGYTFGSGTRLTVV.

The chain is built from TRBV9 and TRBJ2-1; weak D call: TRBD1 (5 bases). CDR3 length equals 15 residues. Germline assignment: CDR1 SGDLS and CDR2 YYNGEE. V was trimmed by 4 bases and J by 0 bases, leaving 11 bases between them. This CDR3 reads CASSLDSRSYNEQFF. The CDR3 nucleotides are TGTGCCAGCAGCCTCGACAGCCGCTCCTACAATGAGCAGTTCTTC.

The gene calls are TRBV7-9 and TRBJ2-7; D is undetermined. This CDR3 comprises 11 residues. Germline CDR1 reads SEHNR; CDR2 reads FQNEAQ (reference sequence). The germline V and J ends were trimmed by 5 bases and 4 bases, with 6 bases remaining between them. CDR3 nucleotides: TGTGCCAGCAGCACTTCGTACGAGCAGTACTTC. It codes for CASSTSYEQYF. The full variable domain, with the rest looked up from reference TRBV7-9 and TRBJ2-7, is DTGVSQNPRHKITKRGQNVTFRCDPISEHNRLYWYRQTLGQGPEFLTYFQNEAQLEKSRLLSDRFSAERPKGSFSTLEIQRTEQGDSAMYLCASSTSYEQYFGPGTRLTVT.

V and J are TRBV7-2 and TRBJ2-7, with 7 bases identical to TRBD2. The CDR3 has 15 amino acids. The ends lost 3 bases at V and 2 bases at J; junction bases unmatched: 7. Germline V lookup: CDR1 SGHTA, CDR2 FQGNSA. The CDR3 loop is CASSLWAGETYEQYF. DNA for the CDR3: TGTGCCAGCAGCTTGTGGGCGGGGGAAACCTACGAGCAGTACTTC. Combining the CDR3 with reference TRBV7-2 and TRBJ2-7 gives the whole variable domain GAGVSQSPSNKVTEKGKDVELRCDPISGHTALYWYRQSLGQGLEFLIYFQGNSAPDKSGLPSDRFSAERTGGSVSTLTIQRTQQEDSAVYLCASSLWAGETYEQYFGPGTRLTVT.

The rearrangement uses TRBV7-9 and TRBJ1-3, with D possibly matching TRBD1 (5 bases). Germline V gene data show CDR1 as SEHNR and CDR2 as FQNEAQ (reference sequence). V dropped 5 bases and J dropped 0 bases, with 17 bases sitting between them. CDR3 length: 17 amino acids. The CDR3 loop reads CASSPEMDTRSGNTIYF. In DNA, the CDR3 is TGTGCCAGCAGCCCTGAAATGGACACCCGCTCTGGAAACACCATATATTTT.

CDR3 nucleotide sequence: TGTGCCAGCATGTCAGGGGGTGGCGAGCAGTACTTC. This gives the protein CASMSGGGEQYF. The chain combines TRBV27 with TRBJ2-7; 7 bases fit TRBD1. Trimming cost V 7 bases and J 6 bases; bases outside gene matches: 6. Germline V CDR1 and CDR2: MNHEY, SMNVEV (reference sequence). The CDR3 is 12 residues long.

This chain joins TRBV7-2 and TRBJ1-6; maybe TRBD1 (5 bases). The CDR3 contains 15 residues. V was pared by 1 base and J by 7 bases, with 11 bases between. Germline CDR1 is SGHTA and CDR2 is FQGNSA. The DNA of the CDR3 is TGTGCCAGCAGCTTAGTCGGGACGGAAAATTCACCCCTCCACTTT. It yields the protein CASSLVGTENSPLHF. Combining the CDR3 with reference TRBV7-2 and TRBJ1-6 gives the whole variable domain GAGVSQSPSNKVTEKGKDVELRCDPISGHTALYWYRQSLGQGLEFLIYFQGNSAPDKSGLPSDRFSAERTGGSVSTLTIQRTQQEDSAVYLCASSLVGTENSPLHFGNGTRLTVT.

This clone was seen a single time. This chain uses TRBV5-6 with TRBJ1-6; no clear D gene. V dropped 0 bases and J dropped 6 bases, with 7 bases sitting between them. CDR1 and CDR2 from the germline V gene are SGHDT and YYEEEE. The CDR3 consists of 14 residues. CDR3 protein: CASSLGPLNSPLHF. The CDR3 DNA follows: TGTGCCAGCAGCTTGGGACCACTTAATTCACCCCTCCACTTT.

The rearrangement joins TRBV9 to TRBJ2-7; D is undetermined. Germline CDR1 reads SGDLS; CDR2 reads YYNGEE. CDR3 length equals 13 residues. The V gene lost 0 bases and the J gene lost 4 bases, with 8 bases spanning the gap. CDR3 in amino acids: CASSVDPLYEQYF. CDR3 nucleotide sequence: TGTGCCAGCAGCGTAGACCCTCTATACGAGCAGTACTTC. The variable domain in full, completed from reference TRBV9 and TRBJ2-7, reads DSGVTQTPKHLITATGQRVTLRCSPRSGDLSVYWYQQSLDQGLQFLIQYYNGEERAKGNILERFSAQQFPDLHSELNLSSLELGDSALYFCASSVDPLYEQYFGPGTRLTVT.

This sequence joins TRBV7-6 and TRBJ1-3, with 7 bases that match TRBD1. The CDR3 runs 17 residues. The ends lost 0 bases at V and 2 bases at J; junction bases unmatched: 7. Germline V lookup: CDR1 SGHVS, CDR2 FNYEAQ. Here the CDR3 reads CASSLAQGGTAGNTIYF. For the CDR3, the DNA is TGTGCCAGCAGCTTAGCGCAGGGAGGGACAGCTGGAAACACCATATATTTT.

The chain uses TRBV4-2 and TRBJ2-7; perhaps TRBD2 as D (5 bases). The CDR3 sequence is 15 residues long. Germline V CDR1 and CDR2: LGHNA, YNFKEQ. The V end was cut by 0 bases, the J end by 2 bases, with 11 bases between. CDR3 bases: TGTGCCAGCAGCCAAGATGTGGACTTAACCTACGAGCAGTACTTC. It encodes CASSQDVDLTYEQYF.

The CDR3 nucleotides read TGTGCCAGCAGCCCTTTGGGCCCGTCGCGGGAGCAGTACTTC. As protein: CASSPLGPSREQYF. This sequence joins TRBV28 and TRBJ2-7, with D unresolved. V dropped 6 bases and J dropped 7 bases, with 19 bases sitting between them. This CDR3 is built from 14 residues. CDR1 MDHEN and CDR2 SYDVKM come from the germline V gene.

The V gene is TRBV29-1, the J gene TRBJ2-5; D not resolved. Germline V lookup: CDR1 SQVTM, CDR2 ANQGSEA. Trimming cost V 7 bases and J 2 bases, with 8 bases left between them. This CDR3 comprises 11 residues. CDR3 sequence (DNA): TGCAGCGCCCTCCCACAAGAGACCCAGTACTTC. Translation: CSALPQETQYF.

This chain joins TRBV6-5 and TRBJ2-1, with D possibly being TRBD1 (5 bases). V lost 2 bases and J 10 bases, leaving 9 bases between the germline ends. Germline loops: CDR1 MNHEY, CDR2 SVGAGI. The CDR3 is made up of 12 amino acids. The CDR3 sequence is CASSYPSGEQFF. As DNA, the CDR3 is TGTGCCAGCAGTTACCCCTCAGGGGAGCAGTTCTTC.

The chain combines TRBV2 with TRBJ2-2; tentatively, D is TRBD2 (5 bases). Germline CDR1 and CDR2: SNHLY and FYNNEI. The V gene lost 7 bases and the J gene lost 9 bases, with 15 bases spanning the gap. The CDR3 is 13 residues long. CDR3: CASNARVARELFF. The CDR3 nucleotides read TGTGCCAGCAATGCGCGGGTAGCGAGGGAGCTGTTTTTT.

The chain uses TRBV4-3 and TRBJ2-5; 11 bases agree with TRBD2. In germline, CDR1 is LGHNA, CDR2 YSLEER. Trimming removed 2 bases from V and 6 bases from J; junction bases left unmatched: 8. The length of the CDR3 is 16 residues. CDR3 in DNA: TGCGCCAGCAGCCAAACTAGCGGGGGCCTCGGAAAGACCCAGTACTTC. Encoded protein: CASSQTSGGLGKTQYF.

The V gene is TRBV15, the J gene TRBJ1-3; D unclear. The CDR3 is 17 amino acids. From germline, CDR1 is LNHNV and CDR2 YYDKDF (reference sequence). V lost 1 base and J 5 bases, leaving 18 bases between the germline ends. CDR3 sequence: CATSRGEASSPRNTIYF. CDR3 in DNA: TGTGCCACCAGCAGAGGGGAGGCTTCGTCCCCCAGAAACACCATATATTTT.

This chain connects TRBV6-1 to TRBJ2-7; a weak D match, TRBD2 (5 bases). V dropped 1 base and J dropped 4 bases, with 14 bases sitting between them. The CDR3 extends over 15 amino acids. CDR1 and CDR2 (germline): MNHNS, SASEGT. The CDR3 DNA follows: TGTGCCAGCAGTGAAGTGTGGAGGACGCAATACGAGCAGTACTTC. Protein product: CASSEVWRTQYEQYF.

This clone has more than one count but fewer than ten. The J gene is TRBJ1-3, the V gene TRBV6-5; D ambiguous. The CDR3 runs to 15 residues. Per the germline V gene, CDR1 is MNHEY and CDR2 is SVGAGI. The ends were cut back, 0 bases at V and 2 bases at J, with 8 bases in the middle. CDR3 protein: CASSYSQNPGNTIYF. The CDR3 nucleotides read TGTGCCAGCAGTTACTCACAGAACCCTGGAAACACCATATATTTT.

The V call is TRBV30, the J call TRBJ2-1; TRBD1 agrees at 11 bases. The germline CDR1 and CDR2 sequences are GTSNPN and SVGIG (reference sequence). CDR3 length: 15 amino acids. V shed 4 bases, J shed 2 bases, and the junction held 4 bases outside the gene matches. For the CDR3, the DNA is TGTGCCTGGAAATCGGGACAGGGGGCCTACAATGAGCAGTTCTTC. Translated: CAWKSGQGAYNEQFF.

This clone occurred once. V usage is TRBV4-1 and J usage is TRBJ1-1; D may be TRBD1 (5 bases). Deletions cut 6 bases from V and 5 bases from J, with 10 bases between. Per the germline V gene, CDR1 is MGHRA and CDR2 is YSYEKL. The CDR3 runs to 12 residues. DNA of the CDR3: TGCGCCAGCAGATCCAAGGGGACTGAAGCTTTCTTT. Its translation: CASRSKGTEAFF.

The V and J genes are TRBV6-6 and TRBJ2-2; TRBD1 matches at 8 bases. V gave up 5 bases and J gave up 3 bases; unmatched junction bases: 11. The CDR3 spans 17 residues. From germline, CDR1 is MNHNY and CDR2 SVGAGI (reference sequence). The CDR3 here is CASSQIQGAGDTGELFF. The CDR3 bases are TGTGCCAGCAGTCAAATTCAGGGGGCCGGTGACACCGGGGAGCTGTTTTTT.

This chain joins TRBV7-2 and TRBJ2-1, with D uncertain. The V gene's germline CDR1 is SGHTA and CDR2 FQGNSA. There are 15 residues in the CDR3. V was trimmed by 0 bases and J by 3 bases, leaving 9 bases between them. CDR3 nucleotide sequence: TGTGCCAGCAGCTTAGCGGCCAGCATCTACAATGAGCAGTTCTTC. Protein sequence: CASSLAASIYNEQFF.

The chain has TRBV18 and TRBJ1-4, with 7 bases fitting TRBD1. The germline gives CDR1 KGHSH, CDR2 LQKENI. This CDR3 region has 15 residues. V shed 3 bases, J shed 8 bases, and the junction held 9 bases outside the gene matches. Written as DNA, the CDR3 is TGTGCCAGCTCACCTCAGGGACAGACCTCCGAAAAACTGTTTTTT. Protein product: CASSPQGQTSEKLFF. The variable domain in full, with the rest retrieved from reference TRBV18 and TRBJ1-4, is NAGVMQNPRHLVRRRGQEARLRCSPMKGHSHVYWYRQLPEEGLKFMVYLQKENIIDESGMPKERFSAEFPKEGPSILRIQQVVRGDSAAYFCASSPQGQTSEKLFFGSGTQLSVL.

The genes are TRBV10-1 and TRBJ2-3, with D tentatively TRBD1 (6 bases). Trimming stripped 4 bases from V and 1 base from J, with 12 bases between. CDR1 and CDR2 from the germline V gene are WNHNN and SYGVQD (reference sequence). The CDR3 extends over 15 amino acids. For the CDR3, the DNA is TGCGCCAGCAGTGCCCTACAGGGCGGCACAGATACGCAGTATTTT. Amino acid sequence: CASSALQGGTDTQYF.